This T cell receptor (beta chain) was recovered during a study of neoadjuvant anti-PD-1 for oral cavity cancer. Study overall: Patients without progression got a fourth dose around day 43.

This clone was counted between two and nine times. The antigen is unknown. The study, taken as a whole, reports: Higher pretreatment Treg/Th17 ratios tracked higher pretreatment blood clonality. After neoadjuvant nivolumab, PBMC T cell clonality was significantly higher in non-responders than responders.

This CDR3 contains 13 residues. The germline CDR1 and CDR2 sequences are LNHDA and SQIVND (reference sequence). V was clipped by 3 bases and J by 8 bases, with 13 bases between them. Indicated time point: after neoadjuvant nivolumab, at surgical resection. Cohort: HPV-negative, locally advanced oral cavity squamous cell carcinoma patients. Here immunoSEQ multiplex PCR was the method, and the copy in TCRdb shows in-frame clones only, minus some. The sample lists 14,000 or so clones, approximately 77% seen once, with 2.4% in the top ten. This TCR was sampled from a person between 40 and 85 years old with oral cavity squamous cell carcinoma. The specimen comprised PBMCs, sampled after nivolumab (anti-PD-1) treatment. V usage is TRBV19 and J usage is TRBJ1-2; D is undetermined. In DNA form, the CDR3 reads TGTGCCAGTAGTATCCCTATCGGGTTGGGCTACACCTTC. As protein: CASSIPIGLGYTF.